One and the same sample provided the 19 T cell receptor beta chains below, sequenced in a study of glioma-infiltrating T cells. Amplification of TCR alpha and beta CDR3 regions from RNA used iRepertoire nested multiplex PCR. TCRdb called the multiplex PCR reads again in MiXCR, with one record for every CDR3 protein. The sample contains fewer than 110,000 distinct CDR3 sequences, around 30% of which appear only once. The sample consisted of glioma tissue, nonneoplastic brain tissue, or PBMCs (not recorded which). These receptors were collected from a human donor with low-grade glioma or glioblastoma, undergoing nonglioma brain surgery, or in good health (not recorded which).

A few counts support this clonotype. V is TRBV12-3 or TRBV12-4 and J is TRBJ1-5; TRBD1 aligns across 9 bases. There are 17 residues in the CDR3. V lost 6 bases to trimming and J lost 4 bases; unmatched junction nucleotides: 13. The CDR3 reads CASSPFGTGTRNQPQHF. CDR3 sequence (DNA): TGTGCCAGCAGCCCGTTTGGGACAGGGACGAGAAATCAGCCCCAGCATTTT.

This clonotype was picked up one time. A junction boundary mismatches the germline segment, possibly from a read error. The gene calls are TRBV29-1 and TRBJ1-1; a weak D match, TRBD1 (5 bases). CDR3 size: 15 residues. CDR1 SQVTM and CDR2 ANQGSEA come from the germline V gene. The chain's CDR3 is CSGGWGRATSTKAFF. CDR3 in DNA: TGCAGCGGGGGTTGGGGCAGGGCGACGAGCACTAAAGCTTTCTTT. Drawing the rest from reference TRBV29-1 and TRBJ1-1, the complete variable domain is SAVISQKPSRDICQRGTSLTIQCQVDSQVTMMFWYRQQPGQSLTLIATANQGSEATYESGFVIDKFPISRPNLTFSTLTVSNMSPEDSSIYLCSGGWGRATSTKAFFGQGTRLTVV.

CDR3 nucleotides: TGTGCCAGCAGCCAAGAGGAGTGGGGGCCTAACACTGAAGCTTTCTTT. Translated, it gives CASSQEEWGPNTEAFF. The V and J genes are TRBV3-1 and TRBJ1-1, with D perhaps TRBD1 (6 bases). The germline V gene encodes CDR1 LGHDT and CDR2 YNNKEL (reference sequence). V lost 0 bases and J lost 2, with 13 bases in between. The CDR3 totals 16 residues.

CDR3 sequence (DNA): TGTGCCAGCACAAAGTGGGGGGAGCCCTATGGCTACACCTTC. This translates into CASTKWGEPYGYTF. The rearrangement links TRBV12-3 or TRBV12-4 to TRBJ1-2, with TRBD1 as a possible D gene (5 bases). Trimming shortened V by 7 bases and J by 4 bases, and 16 bases separated the two germline ends. The CDR3 extends over 14 amino acids.

The DNA of the CDR3 is TGTGCCAGTAGTTCGGGACAGAGAAACATTCAGTACTTC. Translating it yields CASSSGQRNIQYF. The gene calls are TRBV19 and TRBJ2-4; 7 positions agree with TRBD1. There are 13 residues in the CDR3. From germline, CDR1 is LNHDA and CDR2 SQIVND (reference sequence). Trimming cost V 5 bases and J 6 bases; bases outside gene matches: 4.

This clonotype was seen repeatedly, ten times or more. The genes are TRBV6-1 and TRBJ1-2; the match to TRBD1 covers 7 bases. The CDR3 contains 15 residues. The V gene end was trimmed by 5 bases and the J gene end by 5 bases; junction bases not matched to a gene: 11. In germline, CDR1 is MNHNS, CDR2 SASEGT. CDR3 nucleotide sequence: TGTGCCAGCAGTTCCAGGGGGGGGGAATTGTATGGCTACACCTTC. Its translation is CASSSRGGELYGYTF.

In regard to this clonotype: A much larger clone lies a single base off, so this may be a read error. This chain uses TRBV6-6 with TRBJ1-6; D not certain. CDR3 length: 14 residues. The V end was cut by 11 bases, the J end by 7 bases, with 18 bases between. Germline V gene sequence: CDR1 MNHNY, CDR2 SVGAGI (reference sequence). CDR3: CASSAVWKNSPLHF. The CDR3 DNA is TGTGCCTCCTCAGCCGTCTGGAAAAATTCACCCCTCCACTTT.

This clonotype has at least ten counts. This chain uses TRBV20-1 with TRBJ1-2; the D gene is possibly TRBD1 (5 bases). The germline V and J ends were trimmed by 6 bases and 4 bases, with 12 bases remaining between them. The CDR3 has 12 amino acids. CDR1 is DFQATT, CDR2 SNEGSKA, per germline (reference sequence). The CDR3 coding sequence is TGCAGTGCGCGCAGGGACGGCTATGGCTACACCTTC. The encoded protein is CSARRDGYGYTF.

The sample holds many counts of this clonotype. For the CDR3, the DNA is TGTGCCAGCAACCCCCAGGGGGTGGAGAACACTGAAGCTTTCTTT. This sequence encodes CASNPQGVENTEAFF. The gene calls are TRBV6-2 or TRBV6-3 and TRBJ1-1, with 7 bases aligning to TRBD1. Trimming removed 7 bases from V and 1 base from J; junction bases left unmatched: 9. The germline gives CDR1 MNHEY, CDR2 SVGEGT. The CDR3 loop spans 15 amino acids.

In the case of this clonotype: An end of the junction does not agree with germline; a read error may underlie this. This rearrangement joins TRBV6-2 or TRBV6-3 to TRBJ1-1, with a tentative D call TRBD1 (5 bases). Germline lookup yields CDR1 MNHEY and CDR2 SVGEGT. CDR3 length: 17 amino acids. This CDR3 reads CASKKPMGGAEGTEAFF. CDR3 DNA sequence: TGTGCCAGCAAAAAACCGATGGGCGGGGCGGAGGGCACTGAGGCTTTCTTT.

CDR3 sequence reads: CASSIADRVGYTF. CDR3 sequence (DNA): TGTGCCAGTAGTATAGCCGACAGGGTTGGCTACACCTTC. This chain links TRBV19 with TRBJ1-2; 7 nucleotides line up with TRBD1. CDR3 length: 13 amino acids. Germline trimming cut 1 base from V and 7 bases from J; bases unmatched to any gene: 3. Germline CDR1 reads LNHDA; CDR2 reads SQIVND (reference sequence). The entire variable domain, with the rest obtained from reference TRBV19 and TRBJ1-2, is as follows: DGGITQSPKYLFRKEGQNVTLSCEQNLNHDAMYWYRQDPGQGLRLIYYSQIVNDFQKGDIAEGYSVSREKKESFPLTVTSAQKNPTAFYLCASSIADRVGYTFGSGTRLTVV.

This clonotype was seen at least ten times. The rearrangement uses TRBV6-1 and TRBJ1-2, with no clear D. Germline-derived CDR1 and CDR2 are MNHNS and SASEGT. The CDR3 sequence is 14 residues long. V shed 4 bases and J shed 1 base, with 10 bases lying between them. CDR3 in amino acids: CASSVRRDNYGYTF. The CDR3 DNA is TGTGCCAGCAGTGTGAGGCGGGATAACTATGGCTACACCTTC.

The gene calls are TRBV4-3 and TRBJ2-3; 11 bases agree with TRBD2. The V gene's germline CDR1 is LGHNA and CDR2 YSLEER. Trimming removed 0 bases from V and 9 bases from J; junction bases left unmatched: 5. The CDR3 spans 15 residues. CDR3 bases: TGCGCCAGCAGCCAAGACCGACTAGCGGGGACCACGCAGTATTTT. Translation: CASSQDRLAGTTQYF.

Only a few counts were recorded for this clonotype. The rearrangement uses TRBV4-1 and TRBJ2-4; D might be TRBD2 (6 bases). Trimming cost V 1 base and J 0 bases, with 10 bases left between them. This CDR3 comprises 16 residues. Germline loops: CDR1 MGHRA, CDR2 YSYEKL. CDR3: CASSQAGDLAKNIQYF. The CDR3 nucleotides read TGCGCCAGCAGCCAAGCGGGGGACCTAGCCAAAAACATTCAGTACTTC.

This clonotype came up a few times. The chain combines TRBV7-6 with TRBJ2-2; the D gene is possibly TRBD1 (5 bases). V was shortened by 1 base and J by 2 bases, with 8 bases between the two germline ends. CDR1 SGHVS and CDR2 FNYEAQ come from the germline V gene. The CDR3 runs 15 residues. CDR3 in amino acids: CASSLGQLNTGELFF. The CDR3 DNA reads TGTGCCAGCAGCTTAGGACAGCTAAACACCGGGGAGCTGTTTTTT. Combining the CDR3 with reference TRBV7-6 and TRBJ2-2 gives the whole variable domain GAGVSQSPRYKVTKRGQDVALRCDPISGHVSLYWYRQALGQGPEFLTYFNYEAQQDKSGLPNDRFSAERPEGSISTLTIQRTEQRDSAMYRCASSLGQLNTGELFFGEGSRLTVL.

This clonotype was observed many times. The genes are TRBV5-4 and TRBJ1-4, with D hard to call. The CDR3 extends over 14 amino acids. CDR1 is SGHNT and CDR2 is YYREEE in the germline V gene (reference sequence). The V end was cut by 2 bases, the J end by 0 bases, with 5 bases between. The CDR3 nucleotides read TGTGCCAGCAGCTTATCCACAACTAATGAAAAACTGTTTTTT. Residues: CASSLSTTNEKLFF.

This clonotype was detected many times. The rearrangement links TRBV6-1 to TRBJ1-6; D perhaps matches TRBD1 (5 bases). V lost 5 bases and J 6 bases, leaving 11 bases between the germline ends. The V gene's germline CDR1 is MNHNS and CDR2 SASEGT. CDR3 size: 14 residues. DNA of the CDR3: TGTGCCAGCAGTTTAAGCAGGGTTAATTCACCCCTCCACTTT. Protein: CASSLSRVNSPLHF.

The V call is TRBV12-3 or TRBV12-4, the J call TRBJ1-2, with D possibly TRBD1 on 5 matching bases. Trimming removed 10 bases from V and 5 bases from J, with 17 bases in between. This CDR3 spans 13 amino acids. CDR3 DNA: TGTGCCAACAGCCAGGGCACTTATTATGGCTACACCTTC. Residues: CANSQGTYYGYTF.

This clonotype was counted only a few times. This rearrangement joins TRBV20-1 to TRBJ1-2, with 12 bases matching TRBD1. Germline values: CDR1 DFQATT, CDR2 SNEGSKA (reference sequence). V shed 5 bases, J shed 6 bases, and the junction held 7 bases outside the gene matches. The length of the CDR3 is 14 residues. The CDR3 sequence: CSAWRGQGADGYTF. Here the CDR3 DNA reads TGCAGTGCTTGGAGGGGACAGGGGGCCGATGGCTACACCTTC.